This T cell receptor (beta chain) emerged from a study of radiation and T cells in renal cell carcinoma. Described time point: baseline pretreatment blood. Treatment in this sample: 15 Gy SBRT to primary tumor, nephrectomy 4 weeks later. The CDR3 consists of 14 residues. The germline CDR1 and CDR2 sequences are SGHTS and YDEGEE. V was trimmed by 7 bases and J by 4 bases, leaving 18 bases between them. Profiled with immunoSEQ multiplex PCR; TCRdb holds only in-frame clones, not every one. Of 130,000 or so clones listed, over 80% are singletons. The chain couples TRBV5-8 to TRBJ2-7; TRBD1 might be the D (5 bases). The clonotype originates from a woman aged 45 to 65 with renal cell carcinoma. The sample in question was blood, obtained from a patient whose treatment included radiotherapy and nephrectomy. CDR3 region: CASRPSRGVYEQYF. In nucleotides, the CDR3 is TGTGCCAGCCGCCCTTCTAGGGGTGTGTACGAGCAGTACTTC.